Following are 4 T cell receptor beta chains from one sample sequenced in a study of shared clonotypes between healthy human individuals. Assay: immunoSEQ multiplex PCR; the TCRdb copy retains only in-frame clones and omits some. The table lists around 1.4 million clones, approximately 98.5% of them singletons. Input material: naive CD4+ T cells sorted from blood. The sample's subset: CD45RA+ positively selected. Receptor source: a man aged 25-45 years in good health.

The rearrangement links TRBV5-1 to TRBJ2-3, with TRBD2 matching 8 bases. J lost 0 bases, V lost 3 bases, and 9 bases had no gene match. This CDR3 has 17 residues. Per the germline V gene, CDR1 is SGHRS and CDR2 is YFSETQ. CDR3 sequence reads: CASSSLTSGSSTDTQYF. The CDR3 nucleotides read TGCGCCAGCAGCTCGCTAACTAGCGGATCTAGCACAGATACGCAGTATTTT.

The chain links TRBV18 to TRBJ2-1, with a tentative D call TRBD2 (6 bases). Per the germline V gene, CDR1 is KGHSH and CDR2 is LQKENI. The CDR3 extends over 16 amino acids. Trimming took 1 base from V and 2 from J, leaving 12 bases between them. In DNA, the CDR3 is TGTGCCAGCTCACCACAGGCGGGAATACCCTACAATGAGCAGTTCTTC. Protein: CASSPQAGIPYNEQFF.

The chain recombines TRBV9 with TRBJ2-3; maybe TRBD2 (6 bases). Germline assignment: CDR1 SGDLS and CDR2 YYNGEE. The CDR3 is made up of 14 amino acids. Trimming took 4 bases from V and 2 from J, leaving 11 bases between them. The CDR3 nucleotides are TGTGCCAGCAGCCCCCGGGAGATCACAGATACGCAGTATTTT. It encodes CASSPREITDTQYF.

This rearrangement joins TRBV2 to TRBJ2-1; 7 nucleotides agree with TRBD2. The junction had 13 bases not matched to a gene; V was cut back by 6 bases and J by 8 bases. The CDR3 contains 15 residues. Germline CDR1 reads SNHLY; CDR2 reads FYNNEI. The CDR3 DNA is TGTGCCAGCAGCACCCGTGGCGGGAGTGGTTATGAGCAGTTCTTC. This codes for CASSTRGGSGYEQFF.